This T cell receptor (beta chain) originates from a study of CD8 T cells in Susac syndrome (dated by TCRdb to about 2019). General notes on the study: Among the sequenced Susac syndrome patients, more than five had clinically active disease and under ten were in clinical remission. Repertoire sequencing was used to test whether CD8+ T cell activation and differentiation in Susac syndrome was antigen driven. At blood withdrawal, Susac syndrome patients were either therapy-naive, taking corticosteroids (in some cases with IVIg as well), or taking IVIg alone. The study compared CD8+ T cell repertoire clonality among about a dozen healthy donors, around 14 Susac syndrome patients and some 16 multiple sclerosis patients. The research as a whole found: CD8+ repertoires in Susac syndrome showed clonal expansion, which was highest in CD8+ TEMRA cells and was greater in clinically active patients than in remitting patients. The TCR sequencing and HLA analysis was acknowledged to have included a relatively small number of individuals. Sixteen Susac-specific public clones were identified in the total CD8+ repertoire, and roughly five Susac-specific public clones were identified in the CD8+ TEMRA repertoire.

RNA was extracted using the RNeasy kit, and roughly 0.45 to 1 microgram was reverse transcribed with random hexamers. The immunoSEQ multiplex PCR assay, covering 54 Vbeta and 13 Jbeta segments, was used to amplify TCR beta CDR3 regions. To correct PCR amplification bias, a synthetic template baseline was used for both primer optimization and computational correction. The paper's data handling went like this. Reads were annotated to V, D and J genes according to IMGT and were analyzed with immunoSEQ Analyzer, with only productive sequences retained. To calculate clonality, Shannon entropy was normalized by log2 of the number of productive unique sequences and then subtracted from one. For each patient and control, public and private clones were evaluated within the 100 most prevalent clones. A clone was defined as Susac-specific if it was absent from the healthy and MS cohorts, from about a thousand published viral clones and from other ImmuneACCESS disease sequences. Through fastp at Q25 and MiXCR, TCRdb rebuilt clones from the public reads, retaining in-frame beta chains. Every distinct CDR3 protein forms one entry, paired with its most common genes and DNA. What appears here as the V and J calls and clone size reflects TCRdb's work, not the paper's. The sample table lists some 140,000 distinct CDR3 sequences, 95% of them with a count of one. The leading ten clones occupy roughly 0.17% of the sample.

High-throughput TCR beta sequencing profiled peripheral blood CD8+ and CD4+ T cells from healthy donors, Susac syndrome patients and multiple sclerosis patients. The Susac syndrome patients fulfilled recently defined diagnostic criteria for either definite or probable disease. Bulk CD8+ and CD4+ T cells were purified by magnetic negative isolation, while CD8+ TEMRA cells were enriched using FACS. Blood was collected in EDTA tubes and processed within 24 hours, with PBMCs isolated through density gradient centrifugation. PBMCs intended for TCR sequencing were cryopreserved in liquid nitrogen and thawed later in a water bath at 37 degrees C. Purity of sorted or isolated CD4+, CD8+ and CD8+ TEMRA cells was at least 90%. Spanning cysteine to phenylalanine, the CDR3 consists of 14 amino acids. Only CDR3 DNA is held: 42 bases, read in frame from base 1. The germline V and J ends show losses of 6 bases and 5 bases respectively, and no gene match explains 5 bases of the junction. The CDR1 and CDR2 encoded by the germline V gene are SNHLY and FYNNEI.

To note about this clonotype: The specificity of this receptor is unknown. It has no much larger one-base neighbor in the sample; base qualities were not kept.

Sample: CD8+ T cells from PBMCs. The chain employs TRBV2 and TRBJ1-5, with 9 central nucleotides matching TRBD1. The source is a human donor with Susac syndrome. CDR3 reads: CASSSGQGHQPQHF. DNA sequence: TGTGCCAGCAGCTCGGGACAGGGACATCAGCCCCAGCATTTT. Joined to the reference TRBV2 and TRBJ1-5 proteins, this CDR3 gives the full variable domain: EPEVTQTPSHQVTQMGQEVILRCVPISNHLYFYWYRQILGQKVEFLVSFYNNEISEKSEIFDDQFSVERPDGSNFTLKIRSTKLEDSAMYFCASSSGQGHQPQHFGDGTRLSIL.